This T cell receptor (beta chain) was identified during a study of blood T cell repertoires in COVID-19. Patients at the Seattle site were enrolled during active infection and followed longitudinally. Profiling relied on immunoSEQ multiplex PCR, and the TCRdb table lists in-frame clones only, not all of them. The data show some 56,000 clones, approximately 90% seen once. Germline V gene sequence: CDR1 MRHNA, CDR2 SNTAGT. There are 15 residues in the CDR3. Trimming left V 8 bases short and J 0 bases short, with 16 bases between. Sample: peripheral blood. The clonotype originates from a woman aged 55-69 years with COVID-19, enrolled during active disease. The chain uses TRBV6-4 and TRBJ1-1; D not certain. The CDR3 nucleotides read TGTGCCAGCTCAACAGACTATACCTTGAACACTGAAGCTTTCTTT. It specifies CASSTDYTLNTEAFF.